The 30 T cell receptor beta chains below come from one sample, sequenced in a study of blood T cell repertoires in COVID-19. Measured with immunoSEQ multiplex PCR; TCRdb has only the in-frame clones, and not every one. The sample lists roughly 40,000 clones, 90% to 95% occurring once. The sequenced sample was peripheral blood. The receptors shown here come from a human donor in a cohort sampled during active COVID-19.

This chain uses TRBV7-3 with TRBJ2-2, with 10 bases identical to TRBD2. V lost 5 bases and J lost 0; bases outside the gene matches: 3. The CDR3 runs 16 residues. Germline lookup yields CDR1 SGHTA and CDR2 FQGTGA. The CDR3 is CASSISGGTNTGELFF. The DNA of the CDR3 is TGTGCCAGCAGCATTAGCGGGGGGACGAACACCGGGGAGCTGTTTTTT.

The CDR3 coding sequence is TGTGCCAGCAGCCAAGAGGGACTAGCGGGGGTCACAGATACGCAGTATTTT. It yields the protein CASSQEGLAGVTDTQYF. The chain uses TRBV4-2 and TRBJ2-3; 14 nucleotides match TRBD2. Germline V CDR1 and CDR2: LGHNA, YNFKEQ. The V and J ends lost 0 bases and 2 bases, in that order; junction bases with no gene match: 1. This CDR3 spans 17 amino acids.

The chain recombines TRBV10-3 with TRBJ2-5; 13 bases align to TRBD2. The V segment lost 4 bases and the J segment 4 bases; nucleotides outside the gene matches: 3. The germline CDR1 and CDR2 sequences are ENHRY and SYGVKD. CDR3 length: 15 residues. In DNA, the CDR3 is TGTGCCATCAGTGCGAGACTAGCGGGAGGAGAGACCCAGTACTTC. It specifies CAISARLAGGETQYF.

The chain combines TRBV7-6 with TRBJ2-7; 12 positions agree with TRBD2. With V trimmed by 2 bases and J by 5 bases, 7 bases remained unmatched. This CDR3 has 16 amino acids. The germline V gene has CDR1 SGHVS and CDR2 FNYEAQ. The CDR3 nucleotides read TGTGCCAGCAGCTTAACACGACTAGCGGGGGATAACGAGCAGTACTTC. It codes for CASSLTRLAGDNEQYF.

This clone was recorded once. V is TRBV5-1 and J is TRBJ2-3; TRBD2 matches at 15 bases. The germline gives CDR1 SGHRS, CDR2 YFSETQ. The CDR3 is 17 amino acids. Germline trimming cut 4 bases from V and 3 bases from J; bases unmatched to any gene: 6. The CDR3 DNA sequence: TGCGCCAGCAGCACCGGACTAGCGGGAGGGCTTACAGATACGCAGTATTTT. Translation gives CASSTGLAGGLTDTQYF.

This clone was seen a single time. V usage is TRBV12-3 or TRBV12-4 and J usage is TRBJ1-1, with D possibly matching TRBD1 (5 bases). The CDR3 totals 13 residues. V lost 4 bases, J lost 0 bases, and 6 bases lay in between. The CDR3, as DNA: TGTGCCAGCAGTTACAGGATGAACACTGAAGCTTTCTTT. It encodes CASSYRMNTEAFF.

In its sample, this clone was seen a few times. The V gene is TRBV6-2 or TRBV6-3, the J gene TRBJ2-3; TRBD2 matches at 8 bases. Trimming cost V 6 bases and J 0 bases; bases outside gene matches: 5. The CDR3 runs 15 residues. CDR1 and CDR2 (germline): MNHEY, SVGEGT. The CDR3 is CASSQTSGSTDTQYF. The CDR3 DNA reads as TGTGCCAGCAGCCAAACTAGCGGAAGCACAGATACGCAGTATTTT.

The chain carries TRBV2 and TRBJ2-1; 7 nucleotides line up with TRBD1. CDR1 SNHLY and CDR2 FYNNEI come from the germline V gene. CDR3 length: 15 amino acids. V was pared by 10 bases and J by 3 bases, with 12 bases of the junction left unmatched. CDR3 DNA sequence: TGTGCCACCGAGACAGGGAAGGACGTCTACAATGAGCAGTTCTTC. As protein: CATETGKDVYNEQFF.

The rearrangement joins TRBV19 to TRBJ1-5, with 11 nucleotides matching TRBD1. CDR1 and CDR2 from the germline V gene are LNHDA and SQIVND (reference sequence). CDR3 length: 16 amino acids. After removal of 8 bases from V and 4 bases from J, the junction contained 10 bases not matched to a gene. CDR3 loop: CASYNSGTGGNQPQHF. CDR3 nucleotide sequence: TGTGCCAGTTACAATTCCGGGACAGGGGGTAATCAGCCCCAGCATTTT.

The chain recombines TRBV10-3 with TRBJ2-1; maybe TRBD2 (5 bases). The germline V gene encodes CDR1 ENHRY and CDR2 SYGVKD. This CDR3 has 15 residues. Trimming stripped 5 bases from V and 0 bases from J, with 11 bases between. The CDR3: CAISPTGSSYNEQFF. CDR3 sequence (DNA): TGTGCCATCAGTCCGACGGGGAGCTCCTACAATGAGCAGTTCTTC.

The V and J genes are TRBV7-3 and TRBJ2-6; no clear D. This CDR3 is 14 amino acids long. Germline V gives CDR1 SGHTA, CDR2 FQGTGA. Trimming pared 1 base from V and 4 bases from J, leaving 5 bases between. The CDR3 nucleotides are TGTGCCAGCAGCTTAATAGCCGGGGCCAACGTCCTGACTTTC. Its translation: CASSLIAGANVLTF.

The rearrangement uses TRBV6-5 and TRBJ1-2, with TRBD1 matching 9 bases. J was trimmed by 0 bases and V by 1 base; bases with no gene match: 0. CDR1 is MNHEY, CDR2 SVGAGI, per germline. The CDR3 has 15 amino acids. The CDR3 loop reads CASSYWTGANYGYTF. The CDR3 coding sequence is TGTGCCAGCAGTTACTGGACAGGGGCTAACTATGGCTACACCTTC.

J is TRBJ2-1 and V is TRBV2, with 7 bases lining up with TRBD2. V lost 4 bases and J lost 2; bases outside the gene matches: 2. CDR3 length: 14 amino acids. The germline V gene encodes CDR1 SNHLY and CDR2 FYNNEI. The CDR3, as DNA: TGTGCCAGCAGTGGCCTAGCGGCCTACAATGAGCAGTTCTTC. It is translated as CASSGLAAYNEQFF.

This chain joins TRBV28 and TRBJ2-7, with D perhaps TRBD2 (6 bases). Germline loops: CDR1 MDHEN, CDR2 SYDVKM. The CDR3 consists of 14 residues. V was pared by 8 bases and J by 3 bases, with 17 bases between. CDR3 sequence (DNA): TGTGCCAGCTTCCCCGGAGGGTTTCGCTACGAGCAGTACTTC. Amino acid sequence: CASFPGGFRYEQYF.

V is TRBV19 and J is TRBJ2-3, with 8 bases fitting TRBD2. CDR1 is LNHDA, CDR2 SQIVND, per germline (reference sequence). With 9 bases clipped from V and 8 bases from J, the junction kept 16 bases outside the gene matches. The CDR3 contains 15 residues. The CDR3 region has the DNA TGTGCCAGACGCGACGCGGGGGGCCTTCCCGGTACGCAGTATTTT. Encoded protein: CARRDAGGLPGTQYF.

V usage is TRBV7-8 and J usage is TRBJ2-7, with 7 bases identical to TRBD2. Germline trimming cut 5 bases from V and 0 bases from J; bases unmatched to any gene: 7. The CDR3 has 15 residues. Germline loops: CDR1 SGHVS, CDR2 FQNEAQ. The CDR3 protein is CASSALAAVSYEQYF. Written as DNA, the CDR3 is TGTGCCAGCAGCGCTCTAGCGGCGGTCTCCTACGAGCAGTACTTC.

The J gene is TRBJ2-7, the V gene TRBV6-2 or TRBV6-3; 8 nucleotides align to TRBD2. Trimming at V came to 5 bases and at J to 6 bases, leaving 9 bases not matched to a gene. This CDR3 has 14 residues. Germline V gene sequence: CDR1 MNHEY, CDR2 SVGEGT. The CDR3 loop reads CASSKPGTSLEQYF. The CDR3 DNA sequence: TGTGCCAGCAGTAAACCCGGGACTAGTCTCGAGCAGTACTTC.

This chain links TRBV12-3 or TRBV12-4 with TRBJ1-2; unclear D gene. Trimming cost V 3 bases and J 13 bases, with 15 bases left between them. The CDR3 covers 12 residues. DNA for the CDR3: TGTGCCAGCAGTTTTGACGGATCCAGGTTCACCTTC. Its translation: CASSFDGSRFTF.

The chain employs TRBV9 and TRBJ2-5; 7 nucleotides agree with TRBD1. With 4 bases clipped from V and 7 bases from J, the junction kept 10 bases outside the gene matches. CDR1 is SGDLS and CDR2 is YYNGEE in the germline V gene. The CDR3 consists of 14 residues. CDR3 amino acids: CASSPRDSGMTQYF. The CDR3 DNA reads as TGTGCCAGCAGCCCCAGGGACAGTGGTATGACCCAGTACTTC.

The CDR3 region has the DNA TGTGCCAGCAGCTTAGGCGAGTGGTCGAACACCGGGGAGCTGTTTTTT. It is translated as CASSLGEWSNTGELFF. The rearrangement uses TRBV13 and TRBJ2-2; D not resolved. The ends were cut back, 0 bases at V and 0 bases at J, with 8 bases in the middle. This CDR3 has 16 amino acids. The germline gives CDR1 PRHDT, CDR2 FYEKMQ (reference sequence).

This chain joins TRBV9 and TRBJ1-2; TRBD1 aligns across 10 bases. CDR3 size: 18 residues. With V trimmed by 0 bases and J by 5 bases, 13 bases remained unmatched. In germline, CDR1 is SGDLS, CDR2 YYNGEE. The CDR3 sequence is CASSVAPAGDRGLYGYTF. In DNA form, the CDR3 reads TGTGCCAGCAGCGTAGCTCCCGCGGGGGACAGGGGCCTATATGGCTACACCTTC.

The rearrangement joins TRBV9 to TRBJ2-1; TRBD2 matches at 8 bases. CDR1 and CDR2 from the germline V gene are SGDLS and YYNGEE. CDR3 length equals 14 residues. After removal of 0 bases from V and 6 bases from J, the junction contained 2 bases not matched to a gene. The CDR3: CASSVGLAFNEQFF. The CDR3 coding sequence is TGTGCCAGCAGCGTAGGACTAGCGTTCAATGAGCAGTTCTTC. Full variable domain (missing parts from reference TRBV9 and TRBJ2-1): DSGVTQTPKHLITATGQRVTLRCSPRSGDLSVYWYQQSLDQGLQFLIQYYNGEERAKGNILERFSAQQFPDLHSELNLSSLELGDSALYFCASSVGLAFNEQFFGPGTRLTVL.

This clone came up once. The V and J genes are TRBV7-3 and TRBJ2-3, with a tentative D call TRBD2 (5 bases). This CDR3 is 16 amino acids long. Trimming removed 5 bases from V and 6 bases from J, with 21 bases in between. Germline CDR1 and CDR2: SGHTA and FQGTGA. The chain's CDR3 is CASSPTPTGVGDTQYF. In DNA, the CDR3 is TGTGCCAGCAGCCCCACCCCGACCGGGGTTGGGGATACGCAGTATTTT.

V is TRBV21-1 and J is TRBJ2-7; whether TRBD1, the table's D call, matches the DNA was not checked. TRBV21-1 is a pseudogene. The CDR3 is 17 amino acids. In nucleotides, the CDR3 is TGTGCCAGCAACGACCCAAGGGGGAGAGTCAGGGGCTGTGAGCAGTACTTC. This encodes CASNDPRGRVRGCEQYF.

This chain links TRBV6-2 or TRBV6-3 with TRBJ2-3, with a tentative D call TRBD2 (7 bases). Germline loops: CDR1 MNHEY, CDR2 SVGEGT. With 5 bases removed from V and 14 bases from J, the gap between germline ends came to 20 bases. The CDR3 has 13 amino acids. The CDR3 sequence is CASSGAGASFMYF. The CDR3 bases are TGTGCCAGCAGTGGGGCGGGGGCTAGTTTTATGTATTTT.

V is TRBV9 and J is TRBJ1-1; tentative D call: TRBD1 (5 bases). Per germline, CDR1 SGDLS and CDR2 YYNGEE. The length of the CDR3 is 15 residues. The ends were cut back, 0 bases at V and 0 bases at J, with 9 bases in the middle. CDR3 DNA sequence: TGTGCCAGCAGCGTAGGGCAGGGAATGAACACTGAAGCTTTCTTT. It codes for CASSVGQGMNTEAFF. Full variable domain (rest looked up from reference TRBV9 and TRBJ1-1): DSGVTQTPKHLITATGQRVTLRCSPRSGDLSVYWYQQSLDQGLQFLIQYYNGEERAKGNILERFSAQQFPDLHSELNLSSLELGDSALYFCASSVGQGMNTEAFFGQGTRLTVV.

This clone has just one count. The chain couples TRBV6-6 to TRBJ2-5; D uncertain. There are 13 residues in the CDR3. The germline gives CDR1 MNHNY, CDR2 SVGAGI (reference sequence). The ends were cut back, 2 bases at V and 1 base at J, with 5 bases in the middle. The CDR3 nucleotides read TGTGCCAGCAGTTACGGCAGCCAAGAGACCCAGTACTTC. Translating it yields CASSYGSQETQYF.

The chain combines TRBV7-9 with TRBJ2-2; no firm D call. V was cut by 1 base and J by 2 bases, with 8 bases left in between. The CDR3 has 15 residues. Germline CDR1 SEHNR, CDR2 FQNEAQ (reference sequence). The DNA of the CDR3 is TGTGCCAGCAGCTTAGACTTACTAAACACCGGGGAGCTGTTTTTT. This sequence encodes CASSLDLLNTGELFF.

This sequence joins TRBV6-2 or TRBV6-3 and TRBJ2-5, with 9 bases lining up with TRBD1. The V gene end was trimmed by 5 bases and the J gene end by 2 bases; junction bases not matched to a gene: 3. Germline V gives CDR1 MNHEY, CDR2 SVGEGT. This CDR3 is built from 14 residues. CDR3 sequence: CASSRDRAQETQYF. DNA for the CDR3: TGTGCCAGCAGTAGGGACAGGGCTCAAGAGACCCAGTACTTC.

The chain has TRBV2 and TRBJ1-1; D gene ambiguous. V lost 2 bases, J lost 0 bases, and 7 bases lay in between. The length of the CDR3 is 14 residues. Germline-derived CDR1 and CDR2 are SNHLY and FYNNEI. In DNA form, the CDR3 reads TGTGCCAGCAGTGAAATAGTAATGAACACTGAAGCTTTCTTT. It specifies CASSEIVMNTEAFF.